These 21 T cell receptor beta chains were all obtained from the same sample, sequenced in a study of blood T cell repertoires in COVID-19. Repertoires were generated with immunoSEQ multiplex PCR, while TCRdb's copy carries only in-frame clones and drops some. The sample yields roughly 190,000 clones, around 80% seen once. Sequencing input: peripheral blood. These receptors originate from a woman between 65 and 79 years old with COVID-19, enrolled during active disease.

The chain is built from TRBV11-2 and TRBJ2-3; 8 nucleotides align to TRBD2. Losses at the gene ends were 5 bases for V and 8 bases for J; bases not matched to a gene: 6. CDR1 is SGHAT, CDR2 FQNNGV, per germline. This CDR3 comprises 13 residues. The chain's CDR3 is CASSGGLAATQYF. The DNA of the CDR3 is TGTGCCAGCAGCGGTGGACTAGCCGCTACGCAGTATTTT.

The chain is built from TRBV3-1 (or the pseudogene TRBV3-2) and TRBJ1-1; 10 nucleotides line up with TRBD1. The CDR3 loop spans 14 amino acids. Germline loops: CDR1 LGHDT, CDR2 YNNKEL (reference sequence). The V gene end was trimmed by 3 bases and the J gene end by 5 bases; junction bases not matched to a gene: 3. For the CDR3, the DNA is TGTGCCAGCAGCCAGGGGACAGGGGCGACTGAAGCTTTCTTT. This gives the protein CASSQGTGATEAFF.

The CDR3 bases are TGTGCCAGCAGCTTAAGCGCCGGGACAGCTAACTATGGCTACACCTTC. Translating gives CASSLSAGTANYGYTF. The V call is TRBV7-2, the J call TRBJ1-2; 7 bases align to TRBD1. J lost 0 bases, V lost 2 bases, and 6 bases had no gene match. The CDR3 contains 16 residues. The germline CDR1 and CDR2 sequences are SGHTA and FQGNSA.

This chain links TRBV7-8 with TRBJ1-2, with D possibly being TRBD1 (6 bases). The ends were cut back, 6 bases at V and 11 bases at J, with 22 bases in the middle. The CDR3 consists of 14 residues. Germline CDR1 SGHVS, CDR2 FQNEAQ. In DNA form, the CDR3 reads TGTGCCAGCAGTAAAATAGGACAGCGGCTTTCTTACACCTTC. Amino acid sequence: CASSKIGQRLSYTF.

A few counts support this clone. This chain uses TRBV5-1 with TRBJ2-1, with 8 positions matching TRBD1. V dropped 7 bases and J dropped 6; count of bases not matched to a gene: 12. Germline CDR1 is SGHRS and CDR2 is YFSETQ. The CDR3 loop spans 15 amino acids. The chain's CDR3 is CASGARQGLGNEQFF. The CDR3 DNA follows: TGCGCCAGCGGAGCCAGACAGGGGTTGGGCAATGAGCAGTTCTTC.

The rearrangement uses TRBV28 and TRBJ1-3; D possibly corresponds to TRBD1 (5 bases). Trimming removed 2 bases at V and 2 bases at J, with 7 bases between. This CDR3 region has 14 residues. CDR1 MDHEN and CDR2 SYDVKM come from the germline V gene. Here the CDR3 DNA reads TGTGCCAGCAGTTTAGGCAGGGCTGGAAACACCATATATTTT. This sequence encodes CASSLGRAGNTIYF.

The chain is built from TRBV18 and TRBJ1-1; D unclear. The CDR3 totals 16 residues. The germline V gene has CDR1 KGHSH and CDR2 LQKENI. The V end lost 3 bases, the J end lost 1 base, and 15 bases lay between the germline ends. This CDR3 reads CASSPGSDRRNTEAFF. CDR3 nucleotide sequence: TGTGCCAGCTCACCGGGTTCCGATCGGAGGAACACTGAAGCTTTCTTT.

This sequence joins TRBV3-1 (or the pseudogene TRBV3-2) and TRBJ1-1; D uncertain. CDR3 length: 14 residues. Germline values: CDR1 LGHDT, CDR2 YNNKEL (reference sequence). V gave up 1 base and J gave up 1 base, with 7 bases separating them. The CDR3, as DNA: TGTGCCAGCAGCCAAGCTCAGGCGAACACTGAAGCTTTCTTT. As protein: CASSQAQANTEAFF.

CDR3 sequence (DNA): TGTGCCAGCAGCCAAGTAAGCGGGTTACAAGAGACCCAGTACTTC. Its protein product is CASSQVSGLQETQYF. The chain combines TRBV3-1 (or the pseudogene TRBV3-2) with TRBJ2-5; maybe TRBD2 (6 bases). Germline V gene lookup returns CDR1 LGHDT and CDR2 YNNKEL (reference sequence). V was pared by 1 base and J by 2 bases, with 11 bases between. CDR3 length equals 15 residues.

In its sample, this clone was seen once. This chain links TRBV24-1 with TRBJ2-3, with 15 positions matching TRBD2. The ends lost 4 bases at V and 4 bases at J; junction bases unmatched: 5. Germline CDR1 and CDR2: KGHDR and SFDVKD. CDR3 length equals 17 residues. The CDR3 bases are TGTGCCACCAGTGACCCTGGACTAGCGGGAGGGCCAGATACGCAGTATTTT. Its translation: CATSDPGLAGGPDTQYF.

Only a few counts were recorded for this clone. The CDR3 nucleotides read TGTGCCAGCAGTGACAGGGGTAAATCCCCTAGTGATGGCTACACCTTC. Protein: CASSDRGKSPSDGYTF. This chain uses TRBV6-4 with TRBJ1-2, with D possibly matching TRBD1 (5 bases). Germline V lookup: CDR1 MRHNA, CDR2 SNTAGT. Trimming left V 2 bases short and J 6 bases short, with 19 bases between. This CDR3 spans 16 amino acids.

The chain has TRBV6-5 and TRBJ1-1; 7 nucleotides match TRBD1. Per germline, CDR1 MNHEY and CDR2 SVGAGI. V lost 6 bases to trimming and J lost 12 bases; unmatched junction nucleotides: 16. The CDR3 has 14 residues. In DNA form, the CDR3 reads TGTGCCAGCAGACCTACGACAGGGTCGAAGGGAACTTTCTTT. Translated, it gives CASRPTTGSKGTFF.

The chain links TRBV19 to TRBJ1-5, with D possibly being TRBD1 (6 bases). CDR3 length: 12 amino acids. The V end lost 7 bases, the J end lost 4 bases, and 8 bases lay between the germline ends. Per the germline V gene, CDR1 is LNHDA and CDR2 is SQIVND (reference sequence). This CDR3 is CASMQGNQPQHF. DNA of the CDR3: TGTGCCAGTATGCAGGGGAATCAGCCCCAGCATTTT.

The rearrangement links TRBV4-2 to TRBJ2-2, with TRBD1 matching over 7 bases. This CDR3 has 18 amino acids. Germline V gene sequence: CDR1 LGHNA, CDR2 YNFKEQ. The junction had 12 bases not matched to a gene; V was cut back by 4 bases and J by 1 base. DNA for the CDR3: TGTGCCAGCAGCCCCTCGGGACAGTCATTTTTGAACACCGGGGAGCTGTTTTTT. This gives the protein CASSPSGQSFLNTGELFF.

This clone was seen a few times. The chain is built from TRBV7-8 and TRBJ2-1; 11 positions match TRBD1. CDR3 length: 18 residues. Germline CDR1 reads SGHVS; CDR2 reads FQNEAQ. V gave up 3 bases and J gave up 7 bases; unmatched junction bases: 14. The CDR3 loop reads CASSFRTKGQGAANEQFF. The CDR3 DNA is TGTGCCAGCAGCTTTAGAACCAAAGGACAGGGGGCTGCGAATGAGCAGTTCTTC. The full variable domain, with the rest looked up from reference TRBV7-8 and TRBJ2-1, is GAGVSQSPRYKVAKRGQDVALRCDPISGHVSLFWYQQALGQGPEFLTYFQNEAQLDKSGLPSDRFFAERPEGSVSTLKIQRTQQEDSAVYLCASSFRTKGQGAANEQFFGPGTRLTVL.

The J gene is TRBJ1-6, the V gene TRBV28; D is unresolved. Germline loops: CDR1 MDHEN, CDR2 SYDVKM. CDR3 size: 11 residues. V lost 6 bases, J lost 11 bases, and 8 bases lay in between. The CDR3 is CASRALPPLHF. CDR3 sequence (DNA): TGTGCCAGCAGGGCCCTCCCACCCCTCCACTTT.

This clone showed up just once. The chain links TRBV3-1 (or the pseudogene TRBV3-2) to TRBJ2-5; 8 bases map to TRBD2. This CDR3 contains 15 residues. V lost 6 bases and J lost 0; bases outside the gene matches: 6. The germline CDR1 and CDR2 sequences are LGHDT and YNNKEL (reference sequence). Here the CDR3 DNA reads TGTGCCAGCAGTAGAGCGGGGGCCCACCAAGAGACCCAGTACTTC. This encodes CASSRAGAHQETQYF.

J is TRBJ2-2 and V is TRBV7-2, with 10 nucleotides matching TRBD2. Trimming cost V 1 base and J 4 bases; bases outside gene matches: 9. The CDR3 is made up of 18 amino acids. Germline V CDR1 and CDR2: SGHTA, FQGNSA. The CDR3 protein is CASSLGVLAGASTGELFF. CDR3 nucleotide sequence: TGTGCCAGCAGCTTAGGGGTCCTAGCGGGAGCGAGCACCGGGGAGCTGTTTTTT.

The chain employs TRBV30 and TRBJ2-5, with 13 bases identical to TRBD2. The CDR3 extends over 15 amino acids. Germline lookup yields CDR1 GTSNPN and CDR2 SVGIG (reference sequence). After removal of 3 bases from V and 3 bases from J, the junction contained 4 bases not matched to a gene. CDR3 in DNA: TGTGCCTGGAGAAAGACTAGCGGGGGGAAAGAGACCCAGTACTTC. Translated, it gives CAWRKTSGGKETQYF.

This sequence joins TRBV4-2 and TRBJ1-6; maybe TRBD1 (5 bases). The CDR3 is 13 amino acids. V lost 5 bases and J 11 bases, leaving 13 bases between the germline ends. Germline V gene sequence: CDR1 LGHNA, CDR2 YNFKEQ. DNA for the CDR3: TGTGCCAGCAGCGGGCCAACAGGTGCACCCCTCCACTTT. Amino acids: CASSGPTGAPLHF.

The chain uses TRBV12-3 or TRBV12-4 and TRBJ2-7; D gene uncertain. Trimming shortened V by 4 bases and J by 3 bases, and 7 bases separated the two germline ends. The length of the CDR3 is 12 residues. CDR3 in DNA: TGTGCCAGCAGTTCGTCAGGCTACGAGCAGTACTTC. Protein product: CASSSSGYEQYF.